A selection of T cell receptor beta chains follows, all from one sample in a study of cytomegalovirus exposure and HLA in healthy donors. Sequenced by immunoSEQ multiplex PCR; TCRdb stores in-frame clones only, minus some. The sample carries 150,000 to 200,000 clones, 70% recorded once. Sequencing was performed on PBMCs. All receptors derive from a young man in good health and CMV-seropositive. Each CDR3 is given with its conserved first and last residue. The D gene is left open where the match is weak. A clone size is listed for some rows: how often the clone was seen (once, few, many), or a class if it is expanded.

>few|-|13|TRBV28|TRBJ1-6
CASHLEGNSPLHF
TGTGCCAGTCACTTGGAGGGAAATTCACCCCTCCACTTT
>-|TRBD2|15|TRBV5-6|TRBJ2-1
CASSYTSGGAGEQFF
TGTGCCAGCAGCTACACTAGCGGGGGGGCAGGGGAGCAGTTCTTC
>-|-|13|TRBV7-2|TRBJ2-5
CASSLISQETQYF
TGTGCCAGCAGCTTAATATCCCAAGAGACCCAGTACTTC
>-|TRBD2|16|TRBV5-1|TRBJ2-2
CASVRTTSGASGELFF
TGCGCCAGCGTCCGAACGACTAGCGGGGCGTCCGGGGAGCTGTTTTTT
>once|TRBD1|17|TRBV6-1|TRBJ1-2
CASSEALITRQGQGYTF
TGTGCCAGCAGTGAAGCCCTCATTACTCGACAGGGCCAAGGCTACACCTTC
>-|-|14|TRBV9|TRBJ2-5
CASSVELLAETQYF
TGTGCCAGCAGCGTAGAATTATTAGCAGAGACCCAGTACTTC
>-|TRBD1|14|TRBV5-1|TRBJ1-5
CASSSTGDTQPQHF
TGCGCCAGCAGCTCAACAGGGGACACTCAGCCCCAGCATTTT
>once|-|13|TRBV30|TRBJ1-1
CAWSPGTWTEAFF
TGTGCCTGGAGTCCGGGAACTTGGACTGAAGCTTTCTTT
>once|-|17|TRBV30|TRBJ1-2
CAWSVEPGMLDFYGYTF
TGTGCCTGGAGTGTTGAGCCAGGAATGTTAGATTTCTATGGCTACACCTTC
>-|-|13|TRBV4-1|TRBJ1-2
CASSHIGADGYTF
TGCGCCAGCAGCCACATAGGGGCGGATGGCTACACCTTC
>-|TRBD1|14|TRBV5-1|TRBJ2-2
CASSGGQITGELFF
TGCGCCAGCAGCGGGGGACAGATCACCGGGGAGCTGTTTTTT
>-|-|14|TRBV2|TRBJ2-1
CASSEDRANNEQFF
TGTGCCAGCAGTGAAGACAGGGCTAATAATGAGCAGTTCTTC
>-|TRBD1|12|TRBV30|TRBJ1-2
CAWSTDRARYTF
TGTGCCTGGAGTACCGACAGGGCTCGCTACACCTTC
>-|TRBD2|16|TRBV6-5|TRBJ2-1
CASSYLGASGVIEQFF
TGTGCCAGCAGTTACTTAGGGGCTAGCGGAGTGATTGAGCAGTTCTTC
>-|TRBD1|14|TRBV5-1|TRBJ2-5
CASSPGQPQETQYF
TGCGCCAGCAGCCCGGGACAGCCTCAAGAGACCCAGTACTTC
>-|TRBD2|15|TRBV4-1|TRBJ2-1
CASSPLGLARNEQFF
TGCGCCAGCAGCCCCTTGGGACTAGCGCGGAATGAGCAGTTCTTC
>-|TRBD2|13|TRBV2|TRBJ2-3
CASIGLAGDTQYF
TGTGCCAGCATCGGGCTAGCGGGAGATACGCAGTATTTT
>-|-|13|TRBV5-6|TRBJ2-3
CASSRDGTDTQYF
TGTGCCAGCAGCCGAGACGGGACAGATACGCAGTATTTT
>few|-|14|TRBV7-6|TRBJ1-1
CASSQGGRGTEAFF
TGTGCCAGCAGCCAAGGGGGTAGGGGCACTGAAGCTTTCTTT
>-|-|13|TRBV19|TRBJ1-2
CASSNPPTGLYTF
TGTGCCAGTAGTAACCCCCCGACAGGACTCTACACCTTC
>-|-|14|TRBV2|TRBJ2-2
CASSGGQNTGELFF
TGTGCCAGCAGTGGGGGACAAAACACCGGGGAGCTGTTTTTT
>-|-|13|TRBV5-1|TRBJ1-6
CASSVAGDSPLHF
TGCGCCAGCAGCGTGGCAGGGGATTCACCCCTCCACTTT
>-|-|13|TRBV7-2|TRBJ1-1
CASSISRDTEAFF
TGTGCCAGCAGCATCAGCCGGGACACTGAAGCTTTCTTT